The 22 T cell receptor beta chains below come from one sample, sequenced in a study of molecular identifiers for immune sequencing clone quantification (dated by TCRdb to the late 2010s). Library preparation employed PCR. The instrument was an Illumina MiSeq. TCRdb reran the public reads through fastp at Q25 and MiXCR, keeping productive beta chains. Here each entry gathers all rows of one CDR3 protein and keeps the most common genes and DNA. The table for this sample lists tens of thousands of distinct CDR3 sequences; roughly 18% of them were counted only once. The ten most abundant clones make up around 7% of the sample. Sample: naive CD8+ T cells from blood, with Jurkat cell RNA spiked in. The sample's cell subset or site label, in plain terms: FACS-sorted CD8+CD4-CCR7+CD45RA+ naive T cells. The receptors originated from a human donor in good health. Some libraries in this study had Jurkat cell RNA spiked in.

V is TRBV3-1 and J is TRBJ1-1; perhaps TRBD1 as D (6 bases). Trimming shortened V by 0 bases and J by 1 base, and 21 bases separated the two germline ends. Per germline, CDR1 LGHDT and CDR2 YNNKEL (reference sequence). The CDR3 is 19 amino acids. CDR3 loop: CASSQDLDLTGRSNTEAFF. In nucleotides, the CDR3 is TGTGCCAGCAGCCAAGATTTGGACCTAACAGGGAGGTCGAACACTGAAGCTTTCTTT.

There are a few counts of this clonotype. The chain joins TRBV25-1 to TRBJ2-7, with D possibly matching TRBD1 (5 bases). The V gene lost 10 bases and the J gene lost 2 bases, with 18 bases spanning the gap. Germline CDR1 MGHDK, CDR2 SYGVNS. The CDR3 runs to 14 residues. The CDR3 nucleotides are TGTGCCAACACGGGCGTAGACAGACCCTACGAGCAGTACTTC. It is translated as CANTGVDRPYEQYF.

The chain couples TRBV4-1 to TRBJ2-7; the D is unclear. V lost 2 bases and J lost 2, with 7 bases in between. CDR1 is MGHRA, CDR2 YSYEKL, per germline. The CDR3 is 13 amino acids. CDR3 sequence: CASSQSGPYEQYF. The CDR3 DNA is TGCGCCAGCAGCCAATCCGGGCCCTACGAGCAGTACTTC.

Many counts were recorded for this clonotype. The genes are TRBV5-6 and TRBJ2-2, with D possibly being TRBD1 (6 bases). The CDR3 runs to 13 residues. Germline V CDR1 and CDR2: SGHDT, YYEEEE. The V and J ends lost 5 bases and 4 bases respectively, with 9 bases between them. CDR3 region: CASSSDSTGELFF. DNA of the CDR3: TGTGCCAGCAGTTCGGACAGCACCGGGGAGCTGTTTTTT.

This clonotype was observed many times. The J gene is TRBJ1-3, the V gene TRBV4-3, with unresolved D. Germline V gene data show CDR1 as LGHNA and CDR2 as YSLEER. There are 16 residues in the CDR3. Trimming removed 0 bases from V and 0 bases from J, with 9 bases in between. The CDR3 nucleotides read TGCGCCAGCAGCCAAGATCGGCGGTTCTCTGGAAACACCATATATTTT. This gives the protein CASSQDRRFSGNTIYF.

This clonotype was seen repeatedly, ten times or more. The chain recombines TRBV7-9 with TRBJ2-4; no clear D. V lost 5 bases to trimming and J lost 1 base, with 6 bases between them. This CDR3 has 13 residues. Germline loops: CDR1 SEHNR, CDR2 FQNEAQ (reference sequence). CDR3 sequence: CASSPAAKNIQYF. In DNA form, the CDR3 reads TGTGCCAGCAGCCCCGCGGCCAAAAACATTCAGTACTTC.

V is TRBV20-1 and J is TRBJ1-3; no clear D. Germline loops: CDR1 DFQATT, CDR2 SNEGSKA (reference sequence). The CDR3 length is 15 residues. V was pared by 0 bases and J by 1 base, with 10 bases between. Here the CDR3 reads CSARDSVSSGNTIYF. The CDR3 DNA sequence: TGCAGTGCTAGAGATAGCGTGAGTTCTGGAAACACCATATATTTT.

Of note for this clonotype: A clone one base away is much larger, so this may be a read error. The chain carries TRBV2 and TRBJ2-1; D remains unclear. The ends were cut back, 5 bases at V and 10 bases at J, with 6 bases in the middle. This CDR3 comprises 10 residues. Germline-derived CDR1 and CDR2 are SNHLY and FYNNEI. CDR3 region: CASSMGEQFF. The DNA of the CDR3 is TGTGCCAGCAGTATGGGCGAGCAGTTCTTC.

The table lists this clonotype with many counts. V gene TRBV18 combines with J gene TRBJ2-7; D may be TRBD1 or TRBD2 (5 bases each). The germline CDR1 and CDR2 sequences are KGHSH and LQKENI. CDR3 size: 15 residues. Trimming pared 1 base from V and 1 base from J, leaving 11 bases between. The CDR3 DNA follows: TGTGCCAGCTCACCACGGCAGGGAGAATCCTACGAGCAGTACTTC. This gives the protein CASSPRQGESYEQYF.

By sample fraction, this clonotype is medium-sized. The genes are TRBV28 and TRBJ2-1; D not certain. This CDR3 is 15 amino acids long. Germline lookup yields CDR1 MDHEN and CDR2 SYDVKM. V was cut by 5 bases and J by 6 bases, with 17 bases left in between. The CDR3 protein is CASSPLLGSANEQFF. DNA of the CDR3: TGTGCCAGCAGTCCCCTCTTAGGTTCCGCCAATGAGCAGTTCTTC.

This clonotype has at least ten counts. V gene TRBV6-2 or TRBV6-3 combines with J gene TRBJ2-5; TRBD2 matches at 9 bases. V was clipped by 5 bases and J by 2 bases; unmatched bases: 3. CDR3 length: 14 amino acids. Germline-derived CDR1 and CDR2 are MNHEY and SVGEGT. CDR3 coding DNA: TGTGCCAGCAGTCCTAGCGGGACTCAAGAGACCCAGTACTTC. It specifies CASSPSGTQETQYF.

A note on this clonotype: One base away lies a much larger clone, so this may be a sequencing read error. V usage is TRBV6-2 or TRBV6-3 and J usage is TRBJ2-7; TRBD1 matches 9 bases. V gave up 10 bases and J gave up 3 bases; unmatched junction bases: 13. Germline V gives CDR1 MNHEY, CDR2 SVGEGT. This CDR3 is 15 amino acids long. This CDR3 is CANRGPGQGIYEQYF. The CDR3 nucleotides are TGTGCCAACAGGGGACCGGGACAGGGTATCTACGAGCAGTACTTC.

In DNA form, the CDR3 reads TGTGCCAGCAGTTCCTCGGTGGTAGCGCAGTACTTC. Translation: CASSSSVVAQYF. This chain links TRBV28 with TRBJ2-7; D not resolved. This CDR3 has 12 residues. V lost 4 bases and J 9 bases, leaving 13 bases between the germline ends. Germline CDR1 reads MDHEN; CDR2 reads SYDVKM. Looking up the rest from reference TRBV28 and TRBJ2-7 gives the full variable domain: DVKVTQSSRYLVKRTGEKVFLECVQDMDHENMFWYRQDPGLGLRLIYFSYDVKMKEKGDIPEGYSVSREKKERFSLILESASTNQTSMYLCASSSSVVAQYFGPGTRLTVT.

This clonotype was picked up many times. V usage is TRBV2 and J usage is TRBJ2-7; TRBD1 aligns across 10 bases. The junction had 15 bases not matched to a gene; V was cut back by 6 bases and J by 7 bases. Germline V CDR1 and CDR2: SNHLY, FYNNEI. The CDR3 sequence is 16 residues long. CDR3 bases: TGTGCCAGCAGCGGACAGGGGGATGCTCTGGGAGGGGAGCAGTACTTC. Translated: CASSGQGDALGGEQYF.

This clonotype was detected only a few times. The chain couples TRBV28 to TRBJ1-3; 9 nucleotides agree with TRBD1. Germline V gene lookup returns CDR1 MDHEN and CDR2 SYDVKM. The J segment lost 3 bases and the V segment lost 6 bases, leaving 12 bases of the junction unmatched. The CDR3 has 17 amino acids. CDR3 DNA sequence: TGTGCCAGCAGACCGCGGACAGGGGTGCGGATTGGAAACACCATATATTTT. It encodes CASRPRTGVRIGNTIYF.

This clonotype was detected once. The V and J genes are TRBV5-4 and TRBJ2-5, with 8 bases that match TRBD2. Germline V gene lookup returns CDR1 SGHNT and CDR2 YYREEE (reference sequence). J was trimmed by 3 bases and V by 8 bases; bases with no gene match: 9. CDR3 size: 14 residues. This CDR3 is CASTQGLGEETQYF. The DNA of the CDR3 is TGTGCCAGTACCCAGGGACTAGGCGAAGAGACCCAGTACTTC.

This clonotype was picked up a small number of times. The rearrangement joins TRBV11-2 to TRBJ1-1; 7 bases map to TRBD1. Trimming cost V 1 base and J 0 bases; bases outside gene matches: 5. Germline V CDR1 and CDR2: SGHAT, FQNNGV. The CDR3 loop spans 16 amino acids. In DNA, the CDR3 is TGTGCCAGCAGCTTAGTGGGGGACAGATTGAACACTGAAGCTTTCTTT. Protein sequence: CASSLVGDRLNTEAFF. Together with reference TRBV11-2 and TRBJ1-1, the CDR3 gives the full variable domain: EAGVAQSPRYKIIEKRQSVAFWCNPISGHATLYWYQQILGQGPKLLIQFQNNGVVDDSQLPKDRFSAERLKGVDSTLKIQPAKLEDSAVYLCASSLVGDRLNTEAFFGQGTRLTVV.

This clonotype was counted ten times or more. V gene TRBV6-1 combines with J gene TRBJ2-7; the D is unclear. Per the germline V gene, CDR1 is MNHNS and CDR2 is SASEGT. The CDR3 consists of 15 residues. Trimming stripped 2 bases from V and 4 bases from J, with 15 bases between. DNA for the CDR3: TGTGCCAGCAGTGAATTCCCCCAAGCCCCGTACGAGCAGTACTTC. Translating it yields CASSEFPQAPYEQYF.

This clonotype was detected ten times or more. The CDR3 protein is CSVYPDRNYGYTF. CDR3 nucleotide sequence: TGCAGCGTTTACCCTGACAGGAACTATGGCTACACCTTC. This sequence joins TRBV29-1 and TRBJ1-2; D possibly corresponds to TRBD1 (6 bases). There are 13 residues in the CDR3. Germline V gene data show CDR1 as SQVTM and CDR2 as ANQGSEA. V was pared by 5 bases and J by 2 bases, with 12 bases between.

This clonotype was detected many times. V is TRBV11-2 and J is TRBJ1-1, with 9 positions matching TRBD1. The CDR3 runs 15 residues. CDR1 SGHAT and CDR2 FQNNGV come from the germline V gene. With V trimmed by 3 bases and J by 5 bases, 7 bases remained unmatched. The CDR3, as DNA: TGTGCCAGCAGCTTGGGACAGGGAAGCTGGACTGAAGCTTTCTTT. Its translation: CASSLGQGSWTEAFF. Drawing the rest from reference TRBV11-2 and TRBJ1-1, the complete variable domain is EAGVAQSPRYKIIEKRQSVAFWCNPISGHATLYWYQQILGQGPKLLIQFQNNGVVDDSQLPKDRFSAERLKGVDSTLKIQPAKLEDSAVYLCASSLGQGSWTEAFFGQGTRLTVV.

CDR3 coding DNA: TGCAGCGCCGGGGAAGCGGGGCCCTACGAGCAGTACTTC. The encoded protein is CSAGEAGPYEQYF. The chain recombines TRBV29-1 with TRBJ2-7; 7 bases agree with TRBD2. CDR1 is SQVTM, CDR2 ANQGSEA, per germline. Trimming cost V 7 bases and J 2 bases; bases outside gene matches: 8. The CDR3 extends over 13 amino acids.

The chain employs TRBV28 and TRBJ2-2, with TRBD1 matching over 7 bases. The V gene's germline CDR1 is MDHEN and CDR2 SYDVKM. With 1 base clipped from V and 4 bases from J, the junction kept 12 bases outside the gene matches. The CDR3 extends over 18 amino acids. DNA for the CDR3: TGTGCCAGCAGTTTATTTTCGGGGCTCCCAGGGGGCACCGGGGAGCTGTTTTTT. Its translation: CASSLFSGLPGGTGELFF.